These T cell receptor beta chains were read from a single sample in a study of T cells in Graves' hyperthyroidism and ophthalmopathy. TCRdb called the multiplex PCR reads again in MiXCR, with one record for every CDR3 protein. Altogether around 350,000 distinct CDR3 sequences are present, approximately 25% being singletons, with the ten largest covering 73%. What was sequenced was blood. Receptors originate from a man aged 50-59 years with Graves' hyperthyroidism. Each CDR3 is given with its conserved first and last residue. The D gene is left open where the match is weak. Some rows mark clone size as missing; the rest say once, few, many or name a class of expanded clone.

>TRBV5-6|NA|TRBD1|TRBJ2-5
TGTGCCAGCAGCTTGGCCTCGAGGACAGGGCGGACCCAGTACTTC
CASSLASRTGRTQYF
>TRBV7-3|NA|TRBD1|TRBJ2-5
TGTGCCAGCAGCTCCGACAGGGCAGAGACCCAGTACTTC
CASSSDRAETQYF
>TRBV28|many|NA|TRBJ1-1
TGTGCCAGCAGTTCCTACGGGGGAGAGAACACTGAAGCTTTCTTT
CASSSYGGENTEAFF
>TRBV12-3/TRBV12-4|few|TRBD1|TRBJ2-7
TGTGCCAGCAGTTTGTTATGGGACAGGGATAGCACCTACGAGCAGTACTTC
CASSLLWDRDSTYEQYF
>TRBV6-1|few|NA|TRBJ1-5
TGTGCCAGCAGTCTGGACCTCAATCAGCCCCAGCATTTT
CASSLDLNQPQHF
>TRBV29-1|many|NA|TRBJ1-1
TGCAGCGGGGGGCAACGAACTGAAGCTTTCTTT
CSGGQRTEAFF
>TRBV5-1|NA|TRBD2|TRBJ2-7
TGCGCCAGCAGCTTGGCCGCTCTAGCGGGGTACGAGCAGTACTTC
CASSLAALAGYEQYF
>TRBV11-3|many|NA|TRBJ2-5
TGTGCCAGCAGCTTGGGACGGACCCAAGAGACCCAGTACTTC
CASSLGRTQETQYF
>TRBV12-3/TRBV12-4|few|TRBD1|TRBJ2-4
TGTGCCAGCAGTTTAACCCGACAGGGCCTTCAGTACTTC
CASSLTRQGLQYF
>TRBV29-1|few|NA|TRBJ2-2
TGCAGCGTTGAATGGCAGCTAAACACCGGGGAGCTGTTTTTT
CSVEWQLNTGELFF
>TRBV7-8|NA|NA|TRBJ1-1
TGTGCCAGCAGCCCCCCGGGGCTTAACACTGAAGCTTTCTTT
CASSPPGLNTEAFF
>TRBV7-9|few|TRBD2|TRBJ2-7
TGTGCCAGCAGCCTCGGACTAGCGGAGCAGTACTTC
CASSLGLAEQYF
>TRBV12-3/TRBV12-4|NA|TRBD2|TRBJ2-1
TGTGCCAGCAGTTTAGAGACTAGCGGGAGGGGTGAGCAGTTCTTC
CASSLETSGRGEQFF
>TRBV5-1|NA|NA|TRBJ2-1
TGCGCCAGCAGCTTGGGGGGGCGCGGGATCCATGAGCAGTTCTTC
CASSLGGRGIHEQFF
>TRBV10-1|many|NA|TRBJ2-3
TGCGCCAGCAGTGAGTTCCCTGGAGATACGCAGTATTTT
CASSEFPGDTQYF
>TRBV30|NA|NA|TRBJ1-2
TGTGCCTGGAGTGTACTAATGAGGGGCTACACCTTC
CAWSVLMRGYTF
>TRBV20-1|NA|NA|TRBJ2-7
TGCAGTGCTAGAGAGCTAGGAAGGGCCTACGAGCAGTACTTC
CSARELGRAYEQYF
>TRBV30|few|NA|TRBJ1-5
TGTGCCTGGGCGGGGGGCTATAGCAATCAGCCCCAGCATTTT
CAWAGGYSNQPQHF
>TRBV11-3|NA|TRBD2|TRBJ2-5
TGTGCCAGCCAACTAGCGGGAGGGCAAGAGACCCAGTACTTC
CASQLAGGQETQYF
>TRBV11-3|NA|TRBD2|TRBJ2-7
TGTGCCAGCGGTCGGGGGGGGGGGTCGTCATACGAGCAGTACTTC
CASGRGGGSSYEQYF
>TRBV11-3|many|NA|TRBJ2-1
TGTGCCAGCAGCTTAGTACTAGATCTCCCTTACAATGAGCAGTTCTTC
CASSLVLDLPYNEQFF
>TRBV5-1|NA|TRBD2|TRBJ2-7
TGCGCCAGCGCCTTCCTAGCGGGAGGGCCAGGCGAGCAGTACTTC
CASAFLAGGPGEQYF
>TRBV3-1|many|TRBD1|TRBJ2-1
TGTGCCAGCAGCCAAGTTGCCAGGGGGCTTTCGATTGAGCAGTTCTTC
CASSQVARGLSIEQFF
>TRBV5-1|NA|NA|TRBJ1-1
TGCGCCAGCAGCTTGGTTGGAGGCAGGGGCTCAAACACTGAAGCTTTCTTT
CASSLVGGRGSNTEAFF
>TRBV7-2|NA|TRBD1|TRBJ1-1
TGTGCCAGCAGCAGGACAGGGGGGAAAGAAGCTTTCTTT
CASSRTGGKEAFF
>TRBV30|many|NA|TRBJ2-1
TGTGCCTGGAGTGTATTGGGTGGGAATGAGCAGTTCTTC
CAWSVLGGNEQFF
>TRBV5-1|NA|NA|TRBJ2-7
TGCGCCAGCAGCTTTTCCGAAGGGCAGGGCGAGCAGTACTTC
CASSFSEGQGEQYF
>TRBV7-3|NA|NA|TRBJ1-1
TGTGCCAGCAGCTTAGATGGCAGGGAAGCTTTCTTT
CASSLDGREAFF
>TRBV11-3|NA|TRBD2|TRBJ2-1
TGTGCCAGCAGCTTAGATGGGCGGGAGGGGGTTGAGCAGTTCTTC
CASSLDGREGVEQFF